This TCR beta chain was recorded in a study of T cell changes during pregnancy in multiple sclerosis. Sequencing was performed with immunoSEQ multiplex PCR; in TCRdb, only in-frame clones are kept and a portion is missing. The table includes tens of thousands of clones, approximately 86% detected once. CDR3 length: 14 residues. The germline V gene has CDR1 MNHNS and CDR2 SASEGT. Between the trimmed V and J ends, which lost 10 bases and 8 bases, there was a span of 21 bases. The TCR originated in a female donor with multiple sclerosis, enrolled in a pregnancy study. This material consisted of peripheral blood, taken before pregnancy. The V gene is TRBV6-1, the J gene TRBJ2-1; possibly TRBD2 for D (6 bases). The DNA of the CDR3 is TGTGCCATCCCTGAAGCTGCGGGGCGGGATGAGCAGTTCTTC. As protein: CAIPEAAGRDEQFF.